This record covers a single TCR beta chain. Here immunoSEQ multiplex PCR was the method, and the copy in TCRdb shows in-frame clones only, minus some. Seen here are about 78,000 clones, 90% to 95% observed once, and the top ten hold 0.4% to 0.45%. This sample is part of a study of technical replicates of blood from several donors. The CDR3 is 16 residues long. Germline assignment: CDR1 KGHSH and CDR2 LQKENI. Trimming removed 0 bases at V and 6 bases at J, with 18 bases between. This sequence joins TRBV18 and TRBJ2-7, with a tentative D call TRBD1 (6 bases). The sequence was obtained from a human donor in good health. Sequenced material: T cells isolated from PBMCs. The DNA of the CDR3 is TGTGCCAGCTCACCACCGATATCACAGGGCCTAGCCGAGCAGTACTTC. Its protein product is CASSPPISQGLAEQYF.